This T cell receptor beta chain was sequenced in a study of Ad26.COV2.S vaccination and SARS-CoV-2 variants. At the level of the study: Enrolled in COV1001, the donor was in the Ad26.COV2.S trial arm, which received the vaccine. Ad26.COV2.S shots went into the muscle once or twice, 56 days apart.

The CDR3 is 15 residues long. Deletions cut 0 bases from V and 2 bases from J, with 10 bases between. CDR1 and CDR2 from the germline V gene are MNHEY and SVGAGI. Treatment denoted: around 19 received Ad26.COV2.S at low or high dose, single or two shots; several received placebo; per-sample allocation not given. Sampling occurred on day 63 after the first vaccine or placebo injection. In Boston, the donor was an adult between 18-55 years of age. It was Wuhan-strain SARS-CoV-2 spike that the Ad26 vaccine vector expressed. There are a few counts of this clone. Sequencing was performed with immunoSEQ multiplex PCR; in TCRdb, only in-frame clones are kept and a portion is missing. The data hold more than 300,000 clones, with less than 90% observed a single time.

The material sequenced was peripheral blood, taken in a trial of Ad26.COV2.S vaccine versus placebo. The chain has TRBV6-5 and TRBJ1-1; no clear D gene. This clonotype was obtained from a person aged 18-65 years who received the Ad26.COV2.S COVID-19 vaccine or a placebo. The CDR3 DNA sequence: TGTGCCAGCAGTTACTCCGGACGGGCCAACACTGAAGCTTTCTTT. As protein: CASSYSGRANTEAFF.